A selection of T cell receptor beta chains follows, all from one sample in a study of CD8+ T cells in alopecia areata. The data were produced by immunoSEQ multiplex PCR, yet TCRdb's version contains in-frame clones alone and is incomplete. The table includes about 74,000 clones, 29% detected once. Sequenced here: CD8+ T cells sorted from blood, sampled at week 4, from a patient treated with tofacitinib. All receptors derive from a human donor with alopecia areata. CDR3s include the opening cysteine and the closing phenylalanine or tryptophan. D genes are given only for firm matches. Not every row has a clone size; where given, it reads once, few, many or a size class.

j_call v_call d_call clone_size cdr3_nt cdr3_aa
TRBJ2-3 TRBV7-9 . few TGTGCCAGCAGCCAAGATACCCATACGCAGTATTTT CASSQDTHTQYF
TRBJ1-5 TRBV6-1 . few TGTGCCAGCAGCCATCACAGGGTCCAACAGCCCCAGCATTTT CASSHHRVQQPQHF
TRBJ2-7 TRBV4-3 . . TGCGCCAGCAGCCAAGGGGTTCAGGCACGCGAGCAGTACTTC CASSQGVQAREQYF
TRBJ2-7 TRBV27 . . TGTGCCAGCAGTTTGGGGGTTCCCTACGAGCAGTACTTC CASSLGVPYEQYF
TRBJ2-2 TRBV7-9 TRBD2 few TGTGCCAGCAGCCCTACGGGGGGAGTTGGCACCGGGGAGCTGTTTTTT CASSPTGGVGTGELFF
TRBJ1-5 TRBV4-1 . few TGCGCCAGCAGCCAACTTTCGGGGAGCAATCAGCCCCAGCATTTT CASSQLSGSNQPQHF
TRBJ2-7 TRBV19 . . TGTGCCAGTAGCCCGACAGCCTCCTACGAGCAGTACTTC CASSPTASYEQYF
TRBJ2-5 TRBV29-1 . . TGCAGCGTTGACGGTGGGAGTTCTAGAGAGACCCAGTACTTC CSVDGGSSRETQYF
TRBJ1-1 TRBV5-1 . . TGCGCCAGCAGCCCGGAATTGGCCCTGAACACTGAAGCTTTCTTT CASSPELALNTEAFF
TRBJ1-1 TRBV30 . few TGTGCCTGGACCCCCGGCGGGTGGGACACTGAAGCTTTCTTT CAWTPGGWDTEAFF
TRBJ2-7 TRBV9 . once TGTGCCAGCAGCGACTCGTCCGGGACACAATACGAGCAGTACTTC CASSDSSGTQYEQYF
TRBJ1-3 TRBV7-9 . few TGTGCCAGCAGCCCCGCGATCTCTGGAAACACCATATATTTT CASSPAISGNTIYF
TRBJ1-1 TRBV30 TRBD1 . TGTGCCTGGACCGCGACAGGGTCGTTCACTGAAGCTTTCTTT CAWTATGSFTEAFF
TRBJ1-5 TRBV7-3 . few TGTGCCAGCAGCTCCCCGCGGGGCAATCAGCCCCAGCATTTT CASSSPRGNQPQHF
TRBJ2-1 TRBV9 TRBD2 . TGTGCCAGCAGCGCGGCGGCAGCGGGAGTGGTCTACAATGAGCAGTTCTTC CASSAAAAGVVYNEQFF
TRBJ2-7 TRBV30 . . TGTGCCTGGGCGGCGTACTCCTACGAGCAGTACTTC CAWAAYSYEQYF
TRBJ2-3 TRBV30 . few TGTGCCTGGAGTGTACGGAGGGGAGCGGAAGATACGCAGTATTTT CAWSVRRGAEDTQYF
TRBJ2-3 TRBV29-1 TRBD2 . TGCAGCGCCCCGTCCGGGAGGGCCCGGGACACGCAGTATTTT CSAPSGRARDTQYF
TRBJ2-7 TRBV9 . . TGTGCCAGCAGCCCCCAAGACAGTTCCTACGAGCAGTACTTC CASSPQDSSYEQYF
TRBJ1-1 TRBV7-9 . few TGTGCCAGCAACCGACCGACTGAAGCTTTCTTT CASNRPTEAFF
TRBJ1-2 TRBV6-5 TRBD1 . TGTGCCAGCAGTTACACTCCCAGGGACAGGCACTATGGCTACACCTTC CASSYTPRDRHYGYTF
TRBJ2-5 TRBV25-1 TRBD1 . TGTGCCAGCAGTGAAAGTGGGACAGGACAAGAGACCCAGTACTTC CASSESGTGQETQYF
TRBJ2-2 TRBV29-1 . few TGCAGCGTTGCCGGAGTAGCGGCGAACACCGGGGAGCTGTTTTTT CSVAGVAANTGELFF
TRBJ2-2 TRBV29-1 . few TGCAGCGTGCGAAGGAACACCGGGGAGCTGTTTTTT CSVRRNTGELFF
TRBJ1-1 TRBV29-1 . few TGCAGCGTCAGGAACACTGAAGCTTTCTTT CSVRNTEAFF
TRBJ2-7 TRBV4-3 . . TGCGCCAGCAGCCCCTCTCGGGGATTCGAGCAGTACTTC CASSPSRGFEQYF
TRBJ2-5 TRBV9 . . TGTGCCAGCAGCGTAGGTTCGGGGTCGGGGGAGACCCAGTACTTC CASSVGSGSGETQYF
TRBJ1-1 TRBV11-2 . . TGTGCCAGCAGCCACGGAAGGGGCCTGAACACTGAAGCTTTCTTT CASSHGRGLNTEAFF
TRBJ2-7 TRBV5-6 . few TGTGCCAGCAGCGTCAGCGTGGGGTTGAGGGAGCAGTACTTC CASSVSVGLREQYF
TRBJ2-5 TRBV5-1 TRBD2 . TGCGCCAGCAGCTTGGATCTAGCGGGGGAGACCCAGTACTTC CASSLDLAGETQYF
TRBJ2-7 TRBV11-2 TRBD2 . TGTGCCAGCAGCTTTGGGACTAGCAGCTACGAGCAGTACTTC CASSFGTSSYEQYF
TRBJ2-7 TRBV29-1 . . TGCAGCGTTGAAGGTCCGGGCGACCTATCCTACGAGCAGTACTTC CSVEGPGDLSYEQYF
TRBJ2-1 TRBV29-1 TRBD2 few TGCAGCGTTGATCCTAGCGGGAATAATGAGCAGTTCTTC CSVDPSGNNEQFF
TRBJ1-1 TRBV29-1 . . TGCAGCGTTCCCCTTGAAGGAGCTCTTACTGAAGCTTTCTTT CSVPLEGALTEAFF
TRBJ2-7 TRBV9 . . TGTGCCAGCAGCGTAGGAAACCGTGGCGAGCAGTACTTC CASSVGNRGEQYF
TRBJ2-7 TRBV29-1 . . TGCAGCGTTGGCTGGGGCTCCTCCTACGAGCAGTACTTC CSVGWGSSYEQYF
TRBJ1-1 TRBV2 . . TGTGCCAGCAGCTTAGCCCAGGGGTTGAACACTGAAGCTTTCTTT CASSLAQGLNTEAFF
TRBJ1-5 TRBV7-9 . . TGTGCCAGCACAGGGTCGAGCAATCAGCCCCAGCATTTT CASTGSSNQPQHF
TRBJ2-2 TRBV2 TRBD2 once TGTGCCAGCAGTAAGGGACTAGCGGGAGCTGGCACCGGGGAGCTGTTTTTT CASSKGLAGAGTGELFF
TRBJ2-1 TRBV30 . few TGTGCCTGGGATAGCGGCTCCTACAATGAGCAGTTCTTC CAWDSGSYNEQFF
TRBJ1-4 TRBV11-2 . . TGTGCCAGCAGCTCGGGCCCGGGACACTGGAATGAAAAACTGTTTTTT CASSSGPGHWNEKLFF
TRBJ2-5 TRBV29-1 . . TGCAGCGTTACACTTTCAGGGGGGGCCCAGTACTTC CSVTLSGGAQYF
TRBJ1-1 TRBV9 . . TGTGCCAGCAGCCCGCAGGGAGAGGGCACTGAAGCTTTCTTT CASSPQGEGTEAFF
TRBJ2-1 TRBV9 TRBD2 . TGTGCCAGCAGCGAACCTAGCGGGTCCCACAATGAGCAGTTCTTC CASSEPSGSHNEQFF
TRBJ2-3 TRBV9 . . TGTGCCAGCAGCGACTCCCGGGACGGGGGGCCGGATACGCAGTATTTT CASSDSRDGGPDTQYF
TRBJ2-3 TRBV21-1 . few TGTGCCAGCAGCCTACTGGGGGTACCAGGAACAGATACGCAGTATTTT CASSLLGVPGTDTQYF
TRBJ1-5 TRBV30 . . TGTGCCTGGGGGGACCAGGGTAGCCAGCCCCAGCATTTT CAWGDQGSQPQHF
TRBJ2-2 TRBV29-1 . few TGCAGCGTTGAGGATCCGGAAGGGGTGGTCGGGGAGCTGTTTTTT CSVEDPEGVVGELFF
TRBJ2-6 TRBV5-1 TRBD1 few TGCGCCAGCAGGGGGACAGCTTCCTCTGGGGCCAACGTCCTGACTTTC CASRGTASSGANVLTF
TRBJ1-2 TRBV29-1 TRBD1 once TGCAGCGTTGCAGGGGGCGCGTACGGCTACACCTTC CSVAGGAYGYTF